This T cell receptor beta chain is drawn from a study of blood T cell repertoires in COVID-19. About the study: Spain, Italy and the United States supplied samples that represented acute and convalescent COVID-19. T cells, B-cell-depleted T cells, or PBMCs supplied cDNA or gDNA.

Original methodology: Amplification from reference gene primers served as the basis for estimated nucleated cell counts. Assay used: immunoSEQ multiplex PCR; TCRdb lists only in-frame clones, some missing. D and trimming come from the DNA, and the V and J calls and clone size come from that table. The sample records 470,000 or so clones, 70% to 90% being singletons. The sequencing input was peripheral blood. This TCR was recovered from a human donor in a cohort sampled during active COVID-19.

The CDR3 DNA reads as TGTGCCAGCAGCTCTACCGGGACTAGCGGGAGTATGGATGAGCAGTTCTTC. It specifies CASSSTGTSGSMDEQFF. The rearrangement joins TRBV28 to TRBJ2-1; TRBD2 aligns across 14 bases. The CDR3 sequence is 17 residues long. Unmatched junction bases numbered 12, after V lost 6 bases and J lost 8 bases. Per germline, CDR1 MDHEN and CDR2 SYDVKM.